This is a list of T cell receptor beta chains from one sample in a study of blood T cell repertoires in COVID-19. Using immunoSEQ multiplex PCR, the repertoire was profiled, and TCRdb retains in-frame clones only, with some absent. The sample shows about 230,000 clones, just over 85% of them seen only once. Sequences were obtained from peripheral blood. The receptors shown here come from a man aged 45 to 65 with COVID-19, enrolled during active disease. The CDR3 runs from the conserved cysteine through the conserved F or W. Each record gives: V gene, clone size, J gene, CDR3 length, D gene, CDR3 protein, CDR3 DNA. D genes are given only for firm matches. Where a row states a size, it is once, few, many or the class of an expanded clone; other rows omit it.

>TRBV19|medium-sized|TRBJ2-7|13|-
CASSLRDAYEQYF
TGTGCCAGTAGTTTGCGGGACGCCTACGAGCAGTACTTC
>TRBV28|-|TRBJ1-2|16|TRBD1
CASNSGTANFNYGYTF
TGTGCCAGCAACTCCGGGACAGCGAATTTTAACTATGGCTACACCTTC
>TRBV3-1/TRBV3-2|-|TRBJ1-2|17|-
CASSLAARGGLAYGYTF
TGTGCCAGCAGCCTCGCGGCTAGGGGGGGGTTGGCCTATGGCTACACCTTC
>TRBV4-3|-|TRBJ2-7|15|-
CASSQTHAQGYEQYF
TGCGCCAGCAGCCAAACACATGCCCAGGGTTACGAGCAGTACTTC
>TRBV7-8|-|TRBJ2-7|12|-
CASSLDQYEQYF
TGTGCCAGCAGCTTAGATCAATACGAGCAGTACTTC
>TRBV9|-|TRBJ2-2|14|-
CASSVGTDPGELFF
TGTGCCAGCAGCGTAGGTACAGACCCCGGGGAGCTGTTTTTT
>TRBV27|-|TRBJ1-5|16|-
CASSLRGFYSNQPQHF
TGTGCCAGCAGTTTACGAGGGTTCTATAGCAATCAGCCCCAGCATTTT
>TRBV28|-|TRBJ1-5|22|TRBD1
CASSPLGRPGTGLISRNQPQHF
TGTGCCAGCAGCCCCCTCGGGCGGCCCGGGACAGGGCTCATTTCTCGCAATCAGCCCCAGCATTTT
>TRBV18|-|TRBJ1-1|15|-
CASSIKLEGYTEAFF
TGTGCCAGCTCAATTAAGTTAGAGGGCTACACTGAAGCTTTCTTT
>TRBV27|-|TRBJ2-3|14|TRBD2
CASRPSRGRDTQYF
TGTGCCAGCAGACCCTCTCGCGGGAGAGATACGCAGTATTTT
>TRBV4-2|few|TRBJ1-1|13|-
CASSQVGDTEAFF
TGTGCCAGCAGCCAAGTAGGGGACACTGAAGCTTTCTTT
>TRBV7-6|-|TRBJ2-3|14|-
CASSFDSSTDTQYF
TGTGCCAGCAGCTTTGATAGCTCCACAGATACGCAGTATTTT
>TRBV25-1|-|TRBJ1-6|15|TRBD1
CASSPDRVSHSPLHF
TGTGCCAGCAGTCCTGACAGGGTTAGTCATTCACCCCTCCACTTT
>TRBV3-1/TRBV3-2|-|TRBJ2-1|16|TRBD2
CASSHSGRGTYNEQFF
TGTGCCAGCAGCCACAGCGGGAGGGGAACCTACAATGAGCAGTTCTTC
>TRBV28|-|TRBJ1-2|17|TRBD1
CASSLLGLGQGNYGYTF
TGTGCCAGCAGTTTATTAGGGTTGGGACAGGGAAACTATGGCTACACCTTC
>TRBV29-1|-|TRBJ2-3|11|-
CSGAGTDTQYF
TGCAGCGGAGCGGGCACAGATACGCAGTATTTT
>TRBV7-2|-|TRBJ1-6|16|TRBD1
CASSSQGAHYNSPLHF
TGTGCCAGCAGCTCACAGGGGGCCCACTATAATTCACCCCTCCACTTT
>TRBV10-3|-|TRBJ2-5|15|-
CAISGGSGGQETQYF
TGTGCCATCAGTGGGGGTTCTGGAGGCCAAGAGACCCAGTACTTC
>TRBV27|-|TRBJ2-2|15|TRBD1
CASSRDRGNTGELFF
TGTGCCAGCAGTAGGGACAGGGGCAACACCGGGGAGCTGTTTTTT
>TRBV11-2|-|TRBJ2-1|15|TRBD2
CASSPSGGAVNEQFF
TGTGCCAGCAGCCCTAGCGGGGGGGCGGTAAATGAGCAGTTCTTC
>TRBV7-9|-|TRBJ1-1|14|-
CASSFAGMGTEAFF
TGTGCCAGCAGCTTCGCAGGGATGGGCACTGAAGCTTTCTTT
>TRBV5-1|few|TRBJ2-5|14|TRBD2
CASHTSGVQETQYF
TGCGCCAGCCATACTAGCGGGGTACAAGAGACCCAGTACTTC
>TRBV28|-|TRBJ2-2|12|-
CASDRNTGELFF
TGTGCCAGCGACAGGAACACCGGGGAGCTGTTTTTT
>TRBV5-6|-|TRBJ2-1|15|-
CASSKLRNSYNEQFF
TGTGCCAGCAGCAAGCTCCGTAACTCCTACAATGAGCAGTTCTTC
>TRBV5-4|-|TRBJ2-5|15|-
CASSLPGGGFETQYF
TGTGCCAGCAGCTTGCCAGGGGGAGGTTTTGAGACCCAGTACTTC
>TRBV10-3|-|TRBJ2-3|16|-
CAISESASQGADTQYF
TGTGCCATCAGTGAGAGTGCGAGTCAGGGTGCAGATACGCAGTATTTT
>TRBV28|-|TRBJ2-2|16|TRBD1
CASSLPRDRGTGELFF
TGTGCCAGCAGCCTCCCTAGGGACAGGGGCACCGGGGAGCTGTTTTTT
>TRBV7-2|-|TRBJ1-1|14|-
CASSLAGGTTEAFF
TGTGCCAGCAGCTTAGCTGGAGGGACCACTGAAGCTTTCTTT
>TRBV2|-|TRBJ1-3|14|-
CASSVSTGGNTIYF
TGTGCCAGCAGTGTTAGTACGGGAGGAAACACCATATATTTT
>TRBV19|-|TRBJ1-1|15|TRBD1
CASSSPGGASTEAFF
TGTGCCAGTAGTTCCCCAGGGGGCGCGAGCACTGAAGCTTTCTTT
>TRBV5-4|-|TRBJ2-7|16|TRBD1
CASSPGPGQGLDEQYF
TGTGCCAGCAGCCCAGGACCTGGACAGGGACTCGACGAGCAGTACTTC
>TRBV6-1|-|TRBJ2-7|16|-
CASSEAQGGSYYEQYF
TGTGCCAGCAGTGAAGCTCAGGGGGGCAGCTACTACGAGCAGTACTTC
>TRBV5-8|-|TRBJ1-1|16|TRBD1
CASSLGNRGRGFEAFF
TGTGCCAGCAGCTTGGGGAACAGGGGGCGCGGATTTGAAGCTTTCTTT
>TRBV27|-|TRBJ2-7|14|-
CASSFTRAAYEQYF
TGTGCCAGCAGTTTTACCAGGGCGGCCTACGAGCAGTACTTC
>TRBV2|-|TRBJ1-1|15|-
CASSEHRVANTEAFF
TGTGCCAGCAGTGAACACAGGGTAGCCAACACTGAAGCTTTCTTT
>TRBV27|-|TRBJ2-2|16|TRBD2
CASRWGLAETTGELFF
TGTGCCAGCAGGTGGGGACTAGCGGAGACCACCGGGGAGCTGTTTTTT
>TRBV14|-|TRBJ2-6|18|-
CASSQDQLGASGANVLTF
TGTGCCAGCAGCCAAGATCAGCTGGGCGCCTCTGGGGCCAACGTCCTGACTTTC
>TRBV30|-|TRBJ2-3|13|-
CAWRSQSTDTQYF
TGTGCCTGGAGATCACAGAGCACAGATACGCAGTATTTT
>TRBV7-2|-|TRBJ1-4|15|-
CASSSHPVVGEKLFF
TGTGCCAGCAGTAGCCACCCGGTCGTTGGGGAAAAACTGTTTTTT
>TRBV11-2|-|TRBJ2-3|16|TRBD2
CASSQRLADPRDTQYF
TGTGCCAGCAGCCAACGACTAGCGGATCCCCGGGATACGCAGTATTTT
>TRBV10-3|-|TRBJ2-1|16|TRBD2
CAISESETSGNNEQFF
TGTGCCATCAGTGAGTCCGAGACTAGCGGGAACAATGAGCAGTTCTTC
>TRBV5-1|once|TRBJ1-1|14|-
CASSLAPPEGRAFF
TGCGCCAGCAGCTTGGCCCCCCCTGAGGGGAGGGCTTTCTTT
>TRBV12-3/TRBV12-4|-|TRBJ2-3|13|TRBD2
CATYGLDTDTQYF
TGTGCCACCTATGGACTAGACACAGATACGCAGTATTTT
>TRBV27|-|TRBJ1-1|17|TRBD1
CASSTTGEDRPNTEAFF
TGTGCCAGCAGTACCACCGGGGAGGACAGGCCGAACACTGAAGCTTTCTTT
>TRBV2|-|TRBJ2-3|18|TRBD2
CASSESFMVAGTTDTQYF
TGTGCCAGCAGTGAATCCTTCATGGTAGCGGGGACCACAGATACGCAGTATTTT
>TRBV5-8|once|TRBJ1-1|13|-
CASSLGTNTEAFF
TGTGCCAGCAGCTTGGGAACTAACACTGAAGCTTTCTTT
>TRBV6-5|-|TRBJ1-2|15|-
CASSFNRDFPYGYTF
TGTGCCAGCAGCTTTAACCGGGACTTTCCCTATGGCTACACCTTC
>TRBV5-1|-|TRBJ1-1|15|TRBD1
CASSFSDRGNTEAFF
TGCGCCAGCAGCTTTTCCGACAGGGGGAACACTGAAGCTTTCTTT
>TRBV6-5|-|TRBJ2-3|15|TRBD2
CASSHGLAGTDTQYF
TGTGCCAGCAGCCACGGGCTAGCGGGCACAGATACGCAGTATTTT
>TRBV18|-|TRBJ2-1|12|-
CASSLPSNEQFF
TGTGCCAGCTCACTTCCTAGCAATGAGCAGTTCTTC
>TRBV7-9|many|TRBJ2-3|13|-
CASSPPYTDTQYF
TGTGCCAGCAGCCCCCCCTACACAGATACGCAGTATTTT
>TRBV7-3|few|TRBJ2-3|13|-
CASRLTITDTQYF
TGTGCCAGCAGACTAACGATAACAGATACGCAGTATTTT
>TRBV18|-|TRBJ2-5|16|TRBD1
CASSPQAAGGQETQYF
TGTGCCAGCTCACCACAGGCGGCAGGGGGCCAAGAGACCCAGTACTTC
>TRBV3-1/TRBV3-2|-|TRBJ1-5|15|-
CASSKDRSGGQPQHF
TGTGCCAGCAGCAAAGACAGGTCCGGCGGGCAGCCCCAGCATTTT